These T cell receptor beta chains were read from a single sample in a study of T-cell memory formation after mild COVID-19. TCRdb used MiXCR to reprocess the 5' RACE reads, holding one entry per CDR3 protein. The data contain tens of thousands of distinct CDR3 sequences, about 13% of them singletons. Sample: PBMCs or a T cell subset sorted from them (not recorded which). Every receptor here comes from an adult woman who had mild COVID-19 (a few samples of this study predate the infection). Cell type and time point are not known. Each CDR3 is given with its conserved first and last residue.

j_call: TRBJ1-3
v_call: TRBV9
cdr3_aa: CASSVAGSGNTIYF

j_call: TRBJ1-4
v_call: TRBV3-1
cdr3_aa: CASSQDPPGTGGITNEKLFF

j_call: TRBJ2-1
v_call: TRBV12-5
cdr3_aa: CASGRYNEQFF

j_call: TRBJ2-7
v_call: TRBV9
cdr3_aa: CASSAIAGAYDEQYF

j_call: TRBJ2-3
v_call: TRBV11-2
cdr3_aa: CASTLPLWGGADTQYF

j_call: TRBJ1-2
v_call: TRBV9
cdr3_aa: CASSPGGDTTNGYTF

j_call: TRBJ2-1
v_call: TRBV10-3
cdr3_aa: CAIRDAGGYNEQFF

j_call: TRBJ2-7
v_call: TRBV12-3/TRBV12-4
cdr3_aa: CASSETGGVSGEQYF

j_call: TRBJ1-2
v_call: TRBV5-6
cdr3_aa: CASTLLWEYGYTF

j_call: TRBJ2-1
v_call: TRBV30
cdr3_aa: CAWNSGQVLTEQFF

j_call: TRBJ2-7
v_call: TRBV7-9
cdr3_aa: CASSSDLLEQYF

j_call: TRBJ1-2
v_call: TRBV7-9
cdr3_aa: CASSLGRQPNYGYTF

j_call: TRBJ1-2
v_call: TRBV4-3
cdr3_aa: CASSQDQQVYGYTF

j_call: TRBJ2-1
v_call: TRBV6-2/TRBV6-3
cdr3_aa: CASSGMYNEQFF

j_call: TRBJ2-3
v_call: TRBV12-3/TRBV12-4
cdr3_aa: CASRVTSGRTDTQYF

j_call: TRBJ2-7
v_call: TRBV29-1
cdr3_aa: CSVEEGQTYEQYF

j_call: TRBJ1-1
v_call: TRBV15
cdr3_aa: CATSRGTGVVVTEAFF

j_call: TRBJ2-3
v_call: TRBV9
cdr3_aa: CASSPRAASTDTQYF

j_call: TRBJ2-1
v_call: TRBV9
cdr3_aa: CASSVEGRVNEQFF

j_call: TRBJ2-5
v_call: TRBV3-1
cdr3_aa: CASSQVGLAGEETQYF

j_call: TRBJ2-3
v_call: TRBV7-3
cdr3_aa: CASSLDPGLAGGPTDTQYF